The present T cell receptor beta chain was sequenced within a study of blood T cell repertoires in COVID-19. In the study overall: Sources were T cells, B-cell-depleted T cells, or PBMCs; the material itself was cDNA or gDNA.

The CDR3 runs 14 residues. The V and J ends lost 5 bases and 5 bases respectively, with 16 bases between them. The germline V gene encodes CDR1 SGHRS and CDR2 YFSETQ. Individuals drawn from under 30 US areas were roughly 18 to 100 years old. Measured with immunoSEQ multiplex PCR; TCRdb has only the in-frame clones, and not every one. Of roughly 200,000 clones listed, 89% are singletons. The V and J genes are TRBV5-1 and TRBJ2-5; D perhaps matches TRBD1 (6 bases). This TCR came from a woman aged 35 to 49 with acute COVID-19. Specimen: PBMCs or T cells enriched from blood (not recorded which). The CDR3 loop is CASRHNTGSETQYF. Written as DNA, the CDR3 is TGCGCCAGCAGACATAATACAGGGTCGGAGACCCAGTACTTC.